A single sample is the source of the 24 T cell receptor beta chains below, sequenced in a study of cytomegalovirus exposure and HLA in healthy donors. Primers included in the PCR were 60 Vbeta and 13 Jbeta primers. Here immunoSEQ multiplex PCR was the method, and the copy in TCRdb shows in-frame clones only, minus some. The sample has 150,000 to 180,000 clones; 80% are singletons. Sequencing used PBMCs. The receptors shown here come from a middle-aged woman in good health and CMV-seropositive.

The chain is built from TRBV6-1 and TRBJ1-4, with D possibly matching TRBD1 (6 bases). The V end was cut by 0 bases, the J end by 4 bases, with 12 bases between. This CDR3 region has 16 residues. Germline V CDR1 and CDR2: MNHNS, SASEGT. CDR3 sequence reads: CASSEAQGLGNEKLFF. The DNA for the CDR3 is TGTGCCAGCAGTGAAGCACAGGGTCTGGGTAATGAAAAACTGTTTTTT.

The V gene is TRBV27, the J gene TRBJ2-7; 9 positions match TRBD2. V was pared by 4 bases and J by 3 bases, with 7 bases of the junction left unmatched. The length of the CDR3 is 15 residues. Germline values: CDR1 MNHEY, CDR2 SMNVEV (reference sequence). The CDR3: CASSSPASGIYEQYF. CDR3 nucleotide sequence: TGTGCCAGCAGTTCCCCAGCTAGCGGGATCTACGAGCAGTACTTC.

The chain joins TRBV28 to TRBJ1-6; the match to TRBD1 covers 7 bases. The length of the CDR3 is 15 residues. V lost 6 bases, J lost 9 bases, and 11 bases stayed unmatched. Looked up from germline, CDR1 is MDHEN and CDR2 is SYDVKM. CDR3: CASRTTGVGSSPLHF. The CDR3 coding sequence is TGTGCCAGCAGGACTACAGGGGTGGGTAGTTCACCCCTCCACTTT.

The chain has TRBV6-4 and TRBJ2-1; tentative D call: TRBD2 (6 bases). Germline V CDR1 and CDR2: MRHNA, SNTAGT. The germline V and J ends were trimmed by 5 bases and 0 bases, with 14 bases remaining between them. The CDR3 runs 16 residues. The CDR3, as DNA: TGTGCCAGCAGTCCCATTAGCGGCAGCTCCTACAATGAGCAGTTCTTC. As protein: CASSPISGSSYNEQFF.

The V gene is TRBV6-1, the J gene TRBJ1-2; D is perhaps TRBD1 (6 bases). CDR1 MNHNS and CDR2 SASEGT come from the germline V gene. Trimming stripped 6 bases from V and 4 bases from J, with 18 bases between. This CDR3 has 15 amino acids. The CDR3 bases are TGTGCCAGCAGCCCCGGGGGGGCCCCCGGCTATGGCTACACCTTC. Its translation: CASSPGGAPGYGYTF.

V is TRBV7-7 and J is TRBJ2-1; D might be TRBD2 (5 bases). Trimming took off 0 bases at V and 5 bases at J, with 11 bases between the two ends. CDR3 length: 15 amino acids. Germline V gives CDR1 SSHAT, CDR2 FNYEAQ (reference sequence). In DNA form, the CDR3 reads TGTGCCAGCAGCTTAGCTTACGCGGGCGACAATGAGCAGTTCTTC. As protein: CASSLAYAGDNEQFF.

This clone was recorded a few times. The rearrangement uses TRBV11-2 and TRBJ1-4; 11 bases match TRBD1. The CDR3 contains 15 residues. Germline V CDR1 and CDR2: SGHAT, FQNNGV. V lost 5 bases, J lost 5 bases, and 4 bases stayed unmatched. Here the CDR3 DNA reads TGTGCCAGCAGCCAGGACAGGGGGCCGAATGAAAAACTGTTTTTT. Translated: CASSQDRGPNEKLFF.

V is TRBV15 and J is TRBJ1-2; 9 nucleotides align to TRBD1. Germline V gene lookup returns CDR1 LNHNV and CDR2 YYDKDF (reference sequence). The V and J ends lost 0 bases and 7 bases, in that order; junction bases with no gene match: 9. CDR3 length equals 16 residues. CDR3 residues: CATSRDPGQGRRGYTF. The CDR3 coding sequence is TGTGCCACCAGCAGAGATCCCGGACAGGGGAGGCGTGGCTACACCTTC.

CDR3 amino acids: CASSPTRSPAQEQFF. The DNA for the CDR3 is TGCGCCAGCAGTCCGACACGCTCCCCCGCCCAGGAGCAGTTCTTC. This sequence joins TRBV10-1 and TRBJ2-1; D unresolved. CDR1 is WNHNN, CDR2 SYGVQD, per germline (reference sequence). This CDR3 has 15 residues. The V and J ends lost 5 bases and 10 bases respectively, with 21 bases between them.

V is TRBV6-5 and J is TRBJ2-5; a possible D gene is TRBD2 (6 bases). Trimming took off 4 bases at V and 3 bases at J, with 18 bases between the two ends. From germline, CDR1 is MNHEY and CDR2 SVGAGI. This CDR3 has 16 amino acids. The CDR3 sequence: CASSSFSIAEKETQYF. The CDR3 nucleotides read TGTGCCAGCAGTTCCTTCTCAATAGCGGAAAAAGAGACCCAGTACTTC.

This chain uses TRBV19 with TRBJ2-3; TRBD1 matches at 8 bases. After removal of 3 bases from V and 1 base from J, the junction contained 15 bases not matched to a gene. Germline lookup yields CDR1 LNHDA and CDR2 SQIVND (reference sequence). This CDR3 is 19 amino acids long. Here the CDR3 reads CASSIGQGSGERGTDTQYF. CDR3 coding DNA: TGTGCCAGTAGTATCGGACAGGGATCAGGGGAGCGGGGCACAGATACGCAGTATTTT. The complete variable domain, with remaining parts taken from reference TRBV19 and TRBJ2-3, reads DGGITQSPKYLFRKEGQNVTLSCEQNLNHDAMYWYRQDPGQGLRLIYYSQIVNDFQKGDIAEGYSVSREKKESFPLTVTSAQKNPTAFYLCASSIGQGSGERGTDTQYFGPGTRLTVL.

A single count supports this clone. V and J are TRBV11-3 and TRBJ1-1; D gene ambiguous. The germline gives CDR1 SGHNT, CDR2 YENEEA. This CDR3 is built from 15 residues. The V end was cut by 5 bases, the J end by 1 base, with 14 bases between. In nucleotides, the CDR3 is TGTGCCAGCAGCGGTTTCATGGGCGCGAACACTGAAGCTTTCTTT. This gives the protein CASSGFMGANTEAFF. Complete variable domain (other parts from reference TRBV11-3 and TRBJ1-1): EAGVVQSPRYKIIEKKQPVAFWCNPISGHNTLYWYLQNLGQGPELLIRYENEEAVDDSQLPKDRFSAERLKGVDSTLKIQPAELGDSAVYLCASSGFMGANTEAFFGQGTRLTVV.

The chain combines TRBV2 with TRBJ2-5; D is perhaps TRBD1 (6 bases). The CDR3 totals 13 residues. V lost 6 bases, J lost 7 bases, and 15 bases lay in between. Germline V gene data show CDR1 as SNHLY and CDR2 as FYNNEI. CDR3 amino acids: CASSQKGVGTQYF. The CDR3 nucleotides are TGTGCCAGCAGCCAGAAGGGGGTAGGGACCCAGTACTTC.

In its sample, this clone was seen a few times. This sequence may be a read error, since a much larger clone differs from it by one base. V usage is TRBV7-2 and J usage is TRBJ1-1; D uncertain. V lost 5 bases to trimming and J lost 11 bases, with 15 bases between them. The CDR3 is 12 residues long. Per germline, CDR1 SGHTA and CDR2 FQGNSA. CDR3 nucleotides: TGTGCCAGCAGCGCTGGACTTCAGGTGGCTTTCTTT. This codes for CASSAGLQVAFF.

This clone was seen more than once but under ten times. The rearrangement uses TRBV28 and TRBJ2-2; TRBD2 matches at 12 bases. From germline, CDR1 is MDHEN and CDR2 SYDVKM. CDR3 size: 15 residues. V was clipped by 6 bases and J by 6 bases; unmatched bases: 5. CDR3 region: CASSPRLAGAGELFF. The CDR3, as DNA: TGTGCCAGCAGCCCCCGACTAGCGGGAGCCGGGGAGCTGTTTTTT.

This clone came up once. The V gene is TRBV18, the J gene TRBJ1-1, with D possibly matching TRBD1 (6 bases). The germline V and J ends were trimmed by 6 bases and 0 bases, with 14 bases remaining between them. There are 15 residues in the CDR3. From germline, CDR1 is KGHSH and CDR2 LQKENI. The DNA of the CDR3 is TGTGCCAGCTCCTCTGCGGGGGGCATGAACACTGAAGCTTTCTTT. Its translation: CASSSAGGMNTEAFF.

V and J are TRBV14 and TRBJ2-1, with TRBD2 matching over 10 bases. In germline, CDR1 is SGHDN, CDR2 FVKESK. The CDR3 runs 18 residues. V dropped 0 bases and J dropped 0; count of bases not matched to a gene: 5. DNA of the CDR3: TGTGCCAGCAGCCAAGATAGACTAGCGGGCAGCTCCTACAATGAGCAGTTCTTC. It specifies CASSQDRLAGSSYNEQFF.

The chain links TRBV15 to TRBJ2-3; 9 nucleotides match TRBD2. Germline lookup yields CDR1 LNHNV and CDR2 YYDKDF (reference sequence). The CDR3 is 16 amino acids. Unmatched junction bases numbered 4, after V lost 1 base and J lost 2 bases. This CDR3 reads CATSRVIAGVTDTQYF. Here the CDR3 DNA reads TGTGCCACCAGCAGAGTGATAGCGGGAGTCACAGATACGCAGTATTTT. Combining the CDR3 with reference TRBV15 and TRBJ2-3 gives the whole variable domain DAMVIQNPRYQVTQFGKPVTLSCSQTLNHNVMYWYQQKSSQAPKLLFHYYDKDFNNEADTPDNFQSRRPNTSFCFLDIRSPGLGDTAMYLCATSRVIAGVTDTQYFGPGTRLTVL.

The V call is TRBV5-4, the J call TRBJ2-5, with TRBD2 identical over 9 bases. V lost 2 bases to trimming and J lost 1 base; unmatched junction nucleotides: 3. Germline loops: CDR1 SGHNT, CDR2 YYREEE (reference sequence). CDR3 size: 15 residues. The CDR3 sequence: CASSLAGGPQETQYF. As DNA, the CDR3 is TGTGCCAGCAGCTTAGCGGGAGGCCCCCAAGAGACCCAGTACTTC.

The chain has TRBV5-4 and TRBJ1-1; 7 bases are a match to TRBD1. The junction had 8 bases not matched to a gene; V was cut back by 0 bases and J by 6 bases. In germline, CDR1 is SGHNT, CDR2 YYREEE (reference sequence). CDR3 length: 15 amino acids. The CDR3 is CASSLGEGALSEAFF. CDR3 in DNA: TGTGCCAGCAGCTTGGGAGAGGGGGCGTTATCTGAAGCTTTCTTT.

The CDR3: CAVQEEQGATYEQYF. The DNA of the CDR3 is TGTGCCGTACAGGAAGAGCAAGGGGCGACCTACGAGCAGTACTTC. The V and J genes are TRBV10-3 and TRBJ2-7; perhaps TRBD1 as D (5 bases). Between the trimmed V and J ends, which lost 11 bases and 2 bases, there was a span of 22 bases. The CDR3 length is 15 residues. Germline lookup yields CDR1 ENHRY and CDR2 SYGVKD.

The gene calls are TRBV29-1 and TRBJ2-1, with TRBD2 matching 11 bases. CDR1 and CDR2 (germline): SQVTM, ANQGSEA. The CDR3 consists of 12 residues. V trimming: 8 bases; J trimming: 13 bases; junction bases outside the gene matches: 10. The CDR3 here is CSFRASGRLQFF. Here the CDR3 DNA reads TGCAGCTTTAGGGCTAGCGGGAGGTTACAGTTCTTC.

The CDR3 DNA reads TGCGCCAGCAGCCCCCAGGGAGGGGGCTACGAGCAGTACTTC. Translating it yields CASSPQGGGYEQYF. The rearrangement uses TRBV5-1 and TRBJ2-7; D may be TRBD2 (7 bases). This CDR3 has 14 residues. Germline V gene data show CDR1 as SGHRS and CDR2 as YFSETQ. The V gene lost 4 bases and the J gene lost 3 bases, with 14 bases spanning the gap.

The chain has TRBV14 and TRBJ2-1; tentative D call: TRBD2 (6 bases). Germline-derived CDR1 and CDR2 are SGHDN and FVKESK. This CDR3 has 14 amino acids. Trimming took off 4 bases at V and 5 bases at J, with 12 bases between the two ends. The CDR3: CASSLWGENNEQFF. The CDR3 DNA reads as TGTGCCAGCAGCCTCTGGGGGGAGAACAATGAGCAGTTCTTC. Filled out from reference TRBV14 and TRBJ2-1, the complete variable domain reads EAGVTQFPSHSVIEKGQTVTLRCDPISGHDNLYWYRRVMGKEIKFLLHFVKESKQDESGMPNNRFLAERTGGTYSTLKVQPAELEDSGVYFCASSLWGENNEQFFGPGTRLTVL.